This TCR beta chain is drawn from a study of cytomegalovirus exposure and HLA in healthy donors. PCR primers comprised 60 Vbeta and 13 Jbeta primers. The protocol was immunoSEQ multiplex PCR, while the TCRdb copy is restricted to in-frame clones and leaves out a portion. The data show some 130,000 clones, about 71% seen once. Trimming removed 2 bases at V and 2 bases at J, with 8 bases between. Per germline, CDR1 SGHAT and CDR2 FQNNGV. The CDR3 is made up of 14 amino acids. The clonotype was recovered from a woman aged 60-70 years in good health and CMV-seropositive. The sample comprised PBMCs. J is TRBJ2-3 and V is TRBV11-2; no definite D call. DNA of the CDR3: TGTGCCAGCAGCTTAATCCGTAACACAGATACGCAGTATTTT. Amino acid sequence: CASSLIRNTDTQYF. Filled out from reference TRBV11-2 and TRBJ2-3, the complete variable domain reads EAGVAQSPRYKIIEKRQSVAFWCNPISGHATLYWYQQILGQGPKLLIQFQNNGVVDDSQLPKDRFSAERLKGVDSTLKIQPAKLEDSAVYLCASSLIRNTDTQYFGPGTRLTVL.